A single sample is the source of the 5 T cell receptor beta chains below, sequenced in a study of CD8+ T cells in alopecia areata. Treatment here: oral pan-JAK inhibitor, 5-10 mg twice daily. Reverse transcription of extracted RNA yielded cDNA, which provided the sequencing template. Here immunoSEQ multiplex PCR was the method, and the copy in TCRdb shows in-frame clones only, minus some. The profile shows fewer than 250,000 clones, more than 55% of them singletons. This specimen was CD4+ T cells sorted from blood, taken at week 4, from a patient treated with tofacitinib. The receptors derive from a human donor with alopecia areata.

This clone appeared a single time. The genes are TRBV5-1 and TRBJ2-7; no clear D gene. The CDR3 is made up of 13 amino acids. Germline loops: CDR1 SGHRS, CDR2 YFSETQ. V dropped 4 bases and J dropped 6 bases, with 14 bases sitting between them. The CDR3: CASSVDPDGEQYF. The CDR3 DNA reads TGCGCCAGCAGCGTAGACCCGGACGGCGAGCAGTACTTC. The entire variable domain, with the rest obtained from reference TRBV5-1 and TRBJ2-7, is as follows: KAGVTQTPRYLIKTRGQQVTLSCSPISGHRSVSWYQQTPGQGLQFLFEYFSETQRNKGNFPGRFSGRQFSNSRSEMNVSTLELGDSALYLCASSVDPDGEQYFGPGTRLTVT.

The genes are TRBV5-8 and TRBJ2-3; D gene unclear. Germline-derived CDR1 and CDR2 are SGHTS and YDEGEE. The CDR3 totals 13 residues. V shed 4 bases and J shed 4 bases, with 10 bases lying between them. The DNA of the CDR3 is TGTGCCAGCAGCCTCCGGGCGTCAGATACGCAGTATTTT. This encodes CASSLRASDTQYF. Full variable domain (outside the CDR3, taken from reference TRBV5-8 and TRBJ2-3): EAGVTQSPTHLIKTRGQQATLRCSPISGHTSVYWYQQALGLGLQFLLWYDEGEERNRGNFPPRFSGRQFPNYSSELNVNALELEDSALYLCASSLRASDTQYFGPGTRLTVL.

This clone appeared a few times. The chain has TRBV27 and TRBJ2-1, with unresolved D. Germline V lookup: CDR1 MNHEY, CDR2 SMNVEV (reference sequence). This CDR3 is 14 amino acids long. V was trimmed by 2 bases and J by 4 bases, leaving 9 bases between them. The CDR3 loop reads CASSLGRNYNEQFF. The CDR3 DNA sequence: TGTGCCAGCAGTTTAGGGCGGAATTACAATGAGCAGTTCTTC.

This clone turned up a few times. The V call is TRBV6-5, the J call TRBJ1-2; tentatively, D is TRBD1 (5 bases). Germline V gene sequence: CDR1 MNHEY, CDR2 SVGAGI. Trimming took off 6 bases at V and 2 bases at J, with 10 bases between the two ends. The CDR3 is 13 amino acids. CDR3 sequence: CASSSGANYGYTF. The CDR3 region has the DNA TGTGCCAGCAGCTCCGGGGCGAACTATGGCTACACCTTC.

This clone was found a few times. V and J are TRBV7-2 and TRBJ2-1, with D uncertain. Trimming removed 0 bases from V and 5 bases from J, with 5 bases in between. The CDR3 is 13 amino acids. The V gene's germline CDR1 is SGHTA and CDR2 FQGNSA. The CDR3 sequence: CASSLAENNEQFF. The CDR3 bases are TGTGCCAGCAGCTTAGCGGAAAACAATGAGCAGTTCTTC.